The 13 T cell receptor beta chains presented below share a single source sample, sequenced in a study of identifying expanded T cells in peripheral blood (dated by TCRdb to about 2019). The method behind the library was the immunoSEQ multiplex PCR assay. Imported from immuneACCESS, the table was reduced by TCRdb to in-frame sequences with V and J called. These copies leave out some clones; in studies compared against another copy, an unresolved V gene accounts for under half, and the cause of the remainder is not known. Within this sample are tens of thousands of clones, with roughly 91% of them counted one time only. The top ten clonotypes cover around 20% of the sample. Material for sequencing was blood. These receptors all come from a person aged 18-70 years in good health.

There are many counts of this clone. V is TRBV18 and J is TRBJ2-7; 8 bases are shared with TRBD1. Germline-derived CDR1 and CDR2 are KGHSH and LQKENI. Trimming removed 1 base from V and 7 bases from J; junction bases left unmatched: 9. The CDR3 contains 15 residues. The CDR3 here is CASSPQQDRVGEQYF. CDR3 coding DNA: TGTGCCAGCTCACCACAACAGGACAGGGTCGGTGAGCAGTACTTC.

This clone was seen only once. The chain uses TRBV6-6 and TRBJ2-7; the D call may be TRBD1 or TRBD2 (5 bases each). The length of the CDR3 is 15 residues. Germline V gene data show CDR1 as MNHNY and CDR2 as SVGAGI (reference sequence). Deletions cut 4 bases from V and 4 bases from J, with 17 bases between. CDR3 in DNA: TGTGCCAGCAGTTCCCCGACAGAGGGGCGTTACGAGCAGTACTTC. Its protein product is CASSSPTEGRYEQYF.

J is TRBJ2-1 and V is TRBV4-1; possible D gene TRBD1, 6 bases. V lost 3 bases and J 6 bases, leaving 9 bases between the germline ends. This CDR3 has 13 residues. In germline, CDR1 is MGHRA, CDR2 YSYEKL. CDR3 coding DNA: TGCGCCAGCAGCCAGATGGGGGCCAATGAGCAGTTCTTC. This sequence encodes CASSQMGANEQFF.

This chain joins TRBV7-2 and TRBJ1-2; D ambiguous. V lost 2 bases, J lost 4 bases, and 11 bases lay in between. There are 14 residues in the CDR3. Germline V gene sequence: CDR1 SGHTA, CDR2 FQGNSA. CDR3 DNA: TGTGCCAGCAGCTTATTTAAGAGTAGCTATGGCTACACCTTC. It codes for CASSLFKSSYGYTF.

The V call is TRBV7-2, the J call TRBJ2-2; weak D call: TRBD1 (6 bases). CDR3 length: 13 residues. CDR1 is SGHTA and CDR2 is FQGNSA in the germline V gene. Trimming took 4 bases from V and 6 from J, leaving 9 bases between them. The CDR3 DNA sequence: TGTGCCAGCAGCTCCCAGGGGCCCGGGGAGCTGTTTTTT. Residues: CASSSQGPGELFF.

The chain has TRBV7-8 and TRBJ2-1; no reliable D call. CDR3 length equals 16 residues. Germline V gene data show CDR1 as SGHVS and CDR2 as FQNEAQ. Deletions cut 6 bases from V and 0 bases from J, with 15 bases between. CDR3 coding DNA: TGTGCCAGCAGTCGAGGCGGAGCGAACTCCTACAATGAGCAGTTCTTC. Its translation is CASSRGGANSYNEQFF.

V usage is TRBV4-1 and J usage is TRBJ2-4, with 8 positions matching TRBD2. V shed 0 bases, J shed 7 bases, and the junction held 5 bases outside the gene matches. This CDR3 region has 15 residues. CDR1 MGHRA and CDR2 YSYEKL come from the germline V gene. CDR3 protein: CASSQDRQRENIQYF. Written as DNA, the CDR3 is TGCGCCAGCAGCCAAGATCGCCAGCGGGAGAACATTCAGTACTTC.

The chain's CDR3 is CASSPRTGGMETQYF. The CDR3 bases are TGTGCCAGCTCACCACGGACAGGGGGAATGGAGACCCAGTACTTC. The chain joins TRBV18 to TRBJ2-5, with TRBD1 identical over 10 bases. Germline CDR1 is KGHSH and CDR2 is LQKENI. Trimming cost V 1 base and J 5 bases; bases outside gene matches: 4. The CDR3 has 15 residues.

This chain joins TRBV7-9 and TRBJ2-3, with 11 bases fitting TRBD2. Germline trimming cut 6 bases from V and 6 bases from J; bases unmatched to any gene: 14. This CDR3 is 17 amino acids long. Germline V lookup: CDR1 SEHNR, CDR2 FQNEAQ (reference sequence). In DNA, the CDR3 is TGTGCCAGCAGTCCGACTAGCGGGGAAGCTCCCACGGATACGCAGTATTTT. Its translation: CASSPTSGEAPTDTQYF.

The V call is TRBV19, the J call TRBJ1-1; D is ambiguous. The V end lost 7 bases, the J end lost 8 bases, and 14 bases lay between the germline ends. The CDR3 runs 12 residues. Germline values: CDR1 LNHDA, CDR2 SQIVND (reference sequence). The CDR3 loop reads CASMGRDGEAFF. CDR3 coding DNA: TGTGCCAGTATGGGGAGGGATGGGGAAGCTTTCTTT.

This clone occurred once. V is TRBV4-3 and J is TRBJ2-1; D gene unclear. Germline CDR1 LGHNA, CDR2 YSLEER. V lost 0 bases and J lost 3, with 15 bases in between. There are 17 residues in the CDR3. CDR3 nucleotide sequence: TGCGCCAGCAGCCAAGATCCCCTATCCGTGGGCTACAATGAGCAGTTCTTC. It is translated as CASSQDPLSVGYNEQFF.

The rearrangement uses TRBV5-4 and TRBJ2-2; TRBD2 matches 7 bases. From germline, CDR1 is SGHNT and CDR2 YYREEE (reference sequence). The CDR3 consists of 18 residues. The J segment lost 5 bases and the V segment lost 3 bases, leaving 16 bases of the junction unmatched. The CDR3 here is CASSSPPLAGPGTGELFF. CDR3 bases: TGTGCCAGCAGCTCCCCACCCTTAGCGGGTCCGGGTACCGGGGAGCTGTTTTTT.

The rearrangement joins TRBV7-2 to TRBJ1-6; no firm D call. This CDR3 spans 16 amino acids. The V gene's germline CDR1 is SGHTA and CDR2 FQGNSA. Trimming removed 0 bases at V and 6 bases at J, with 12 bases between. The CDR3 region has the DNA TGTGCCAGCAGCTTAGCAGGGTCCTCTCGTAATTCACCCCTCCACTTT. This encodes CASSLAGSSRNSPLHF.